This T cell receptor beta chain is from a study of cytomegalovirus exposure and HLA in healthy donors. Across the study: Around 190 million T cells yielded roughly 120 million unique TCR beta sequences, as an earlier analysis found. In terms of ancestry, the Caucasian-associated cluster contained 80% to 90% of the roughly 400 genotyped donors. Study results and caveats: A later analysis linked a missense variant in DCLRE1C to the trimming of TCR beta V and J genes.

V was trimmed by 8 bases and J by 3 bases, leaving 17 bases between them. The CDR3 loop spans 14 amino acids. CDR1 ENHRY and CDR2 SYGVKD come from the germline V gene. On this clone itself: The antigen remains undetermined.

PCR used 60 Vbeta primers and 13 Jbeta primers. The protocol was immunoSEQ multiplex PCR, while the TCRdb copy is restricted to in-frame clones and leaves out a portion. This sample carries 130,000 or so clones, 65% to 75% of them seen once, and the ten largest clones take 6.6%. The specimen was PBMCs. The TCR was taken from a man aged 40-55 years in good health and CMV-seropositive. The genes are TRBV10-3 and TRBJ2-7; tentatively, D is TRBD1 (5 bases). The CDR3 region has the DNA TGTGCCATCGTTAACCCTGACAGAAGCTACGAGCAGTACTTC. It yields the protein CAIVNPDRSYEQYF.